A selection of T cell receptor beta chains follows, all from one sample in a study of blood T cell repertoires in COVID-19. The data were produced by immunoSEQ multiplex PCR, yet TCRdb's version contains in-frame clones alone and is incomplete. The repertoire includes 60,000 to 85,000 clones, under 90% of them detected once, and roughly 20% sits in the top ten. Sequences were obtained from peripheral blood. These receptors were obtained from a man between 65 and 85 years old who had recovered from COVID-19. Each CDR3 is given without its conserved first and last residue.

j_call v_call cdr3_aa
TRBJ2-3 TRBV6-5 AGAKDRGTDTQY
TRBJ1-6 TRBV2 ASTVLRDSNSPLH
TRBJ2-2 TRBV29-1 SVTNTGELF
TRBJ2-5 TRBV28 ASSLSFVNRGRKETQY
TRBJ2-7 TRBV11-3 ASSPTWDTSYEQY
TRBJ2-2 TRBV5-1 ASSLISGGPGELF
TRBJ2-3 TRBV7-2 ASSISGYTDTQY
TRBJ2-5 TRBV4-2 ASSQEAGGFVETQY
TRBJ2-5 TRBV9 ASSVARGHLETQY
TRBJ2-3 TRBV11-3 ASSLTSGGDGDTQY